The present T cell receptor (beta chain) was sequenced within a study of identical twins. This clonotype has ten or more counts. As yet, its antigen is unknown. Study-level findings and limits: Researchers caution that invariant MAIT and iNKT cells could partly confound zero-insertion analyses. Out-of-frame alpha sequences common to twins were enriched for low generation probability.

cDNA carried unique molecular identifiers, and a universal primer site was added by template switching. TCRdb independently ran MiXCR on the 5' RACE reads; one entry per CDR3 protein. This table holds 690,000 or so distinct CDR3 sequences, around 6.1% found once. Germline loops: CDR1 SGHVS, CDR2 FQNEAQ. This CDR3 region has 20 residues. The V gene end was trimmed by 3 bases and the J gene end by 3 bases; junction bases not matched to a gene: 19. The J gene is TRBJ2-3, the V gene TRBV7-8, with 9 bases that match TRBD2. The specimen sequenced was naive T cells sorted from blood. This receptor was taken from a man aged 18 to 30 in good health. DNA for the CDR3: TGTGCCAGCAGCTTGGTTCGGAGTAGCGGGAGAGAAAGTCCGACAGATACGCAGTATTTT. It yields the protein CASSLVRSSGRESPTDTQYF.